This T cell receptor beta chain is drawn from a study of blood T cells in healthy people across ages. A sample-barcoded 5' primer and a J-beta primer mix were used in a second PCR of roughly 7 to 11 cycles. TCRdb re-called the 5' RACE reads through MiXCR, storing one row per CDR3 protein. The table has about 570,000 distinct CDR3 sequences, approximately 25% seen once; the top ten hold less than 20%. V was clipped by 7 bases and J by 2 bases, with 15 bases between them. This CDR3 is built from 13 residues. CDR1 is SQVTM and CDR2 is ANQGSEA in the germline V gene. Isolation of PBMCs gave at least 6 million cells per sample. This clonotype was seen a few times.

The genes are TRBV29-1 and TRBJ2-7; no reliable D call. The receptor was isolated from an older woman in good health. Sequencing was carried out using blood. This CDR3 reads CSAQSLRTYEQYF. In DNA, the CDR3 is TGCAGCGCGCAGAGCCTACGAACCTACGAGCAGTACTTC.